The 16 T cell receptor beta chains given below trace back to one sample, sequenced in a study of blood T cell repertoires in COVID-19. Using immunoSEQ multiplex PCR, the repertoire was profiled, and TCRdb retains in-frame clones only, with some absent. The repertoire holds fewer than 200,000 clones, with 70% to 85% as singletons. Sequenced material: peripheral blood. Receptor source: a man in his sixties who had recovered from COVID-19.

There are a few counts of this clone. The chain couples TRBV27 to TRBJ1-6; D gene ambiguous. The V and J ends lost 0 bases and 1 base respectively, with 13 bases between them. The CDR3 is 18 residues long. Germline assignment: CDR1 MNHEY and CDR2 SMNVEV (reference sequence). The CDR3 loop reads CASSLSGPQASYNSPLHF. CDR3 in DNA: TGTGCCAGCAGTTTATCGGGCCCTCAGGCGTCCTATAATTCACCCCTCCACTTT.

This rearrangement joins TRBV7-8 to TRBJ1-4; D unresolved. CDR3 length: 14 amino acids. CDR1 SGHVS and CDR2 FQNEAQ come from the germline V gene. Trimming shortened V by 6 bases and J by 1 base, and 9 bases separated the two germline ends. CDR3: CASSLTETNEKLFF. In nucleotides, the CDR3 is TGTGCCAGCAGTCTAACAGAAACTAATGAAAAACTGTTTTTT.

The chain links TRBV7-6 to TRBJ1-1; the D is unclear. The CDR3 is 14 amino acids. With 2 bases removed from V and 5 bases from J, the gap between germline ends came to 12 bases. Germline loops: CDR1 SGHVS, CDR2 FNYEAQ. CDR3 loop: CASSLRPGLTEAFF. The CDR3 DNA reads TGTGCCAGCAGCTTAAGGCCGGGGTTGACTGAAGCTTTCTTT.

The chain links TRBV5-1 to TRBJ2-3; 10 bases line up with TRBD2. Germline V gives CDR1 SGHRS, CDR2 YFSETQ. J lost 6 bases, V lost 2 bases, and 9 bases had no gene match. The CDR3 is 16 residues long. The CDR3 bases are TGCGCCAGCAGCTTTGAGGTAGCGGGGGGCCTGGATACGCAGTATTTT. Amino acid sequence: CASSFEVAGGLDTQYF. The full variable domain, rest sourced from reference TRBV5-1 and TRBJ2-3, is KAGVTQTPRYLIKTRGQQVTLSCSPISGHRSVSWYQQTPGQGLQFLFEYFSETQRNKGNFPGRFSGRQFSNSRSEMNVSTLELGDSALYLCASSFEVAGGLDTQYFGPGTRLTVL.

The chain couples TRBV2 to TRBJ1-1, with 8 bases matching TRBD1. This CDR3 region has 16 residues. Germline V gene data show CDR1 as SNHLY and CDR2 as FYNNEI. V shed 3 bases, J shed 7 bases, and the junction held 13 bases outside the gene matches. Written as DNA, the CDR3 is TGTGCCAGCAGTGACTCCGGGACAGGTAGGGATAGTGAAGCTTTCTTT. This sequence encodes CASSDSGTGRDSEAFF.

The genes are TRBV5-6 and TRBJ1-1; a possible D gene is TRBD1 (5 bases). The CDR3 has 14 residues. V lost 4 bases, J lost 8 bases, and 18 bases lay in between. Looked up from germline, CDR1 is SGHDT and CDR2 is YYEEEE. Written as DNA, the CDR3 is TGTGCCAGCAGCACCGGGACTCGCAGTGGGGAAGCTTTCTTT. Protein: CASSTGTRSGEAFF.

The V gene is TRBV29-1, the J gene TRBJ2-5; D not certain. V lost 5 bases to trimming and J lost 5 bases, with 6 bases between them. This CDR3 is 10 amino acids long. The germline gives CDR1 SQVTM, CDR2 ANQGSEA. In DNA, the CDR3 is TGCAGCGTTACGGGTGAGACCCAGTACTTC. This translates into CSVTGETQYF.

The J gene is TRBJ1-5, the V gene TRBV7-8; 7 bases line up with TRBD1. The V gene's germline CDR1 is SGHVS and CDR2 FQNEAQ. With 1 base clipped from V and 9 bases from J, the junction kept 18 bases outside the gene matches. This CDR3 comprises 18 residues. The CDR3 region has the DNA TGTGCCAGCAGCTTAGTAGGGGGCGGAGGGGGCGAAGGATTGCCCCAGCATTTT. Protein: CASSLVGGGGGEGLPQHF.

V usage is TRBV2 and J usage is TRBJ1-3; D not certain. Deletions cut 9 bases from V and 0 bases from J, with 18 bases between. The CDR3 spans 16 residues. Germline CDR1 reads SNHLY; CDR2 reads FYNNEI. CDR3 nucleotides: TGTGCCAGTACTAACCGACGTCCCAACTCTGGAAACACCATATATTTT. Its protein is CASTNRRPNSGNTIYF. The complete variable domain, with remaining parts taken from reference TRBV2 and TRBJ1-3, reads EPEVTQTPSHQVTQMGQEVILRCVPISNHLYFYWYRQILGQKVEFLVSFYNNEISEKSEIFDDQFSVERPDGSNFTLKIRSTKLEDSAMYFCASTNRRPNSGNTIYFGEGSWLTVV.

The DNA of the CDR3 is TGTGCCAGCTCACCCGCGACAGGGACCAACACTGAAGCTTTCTTT. The encoded protein is CASSPATGTNTEAFF. This rearrangement joins TRBV18 to TRBJ1-1; 7 bases agree with TRBD1. The CDR3 has 15 residues. Germline V lookup: CDR1 KGHSH, CDR2 LQKENI. Trimming removed 3 bases from V and 2 bases from J; junction bases left unmatched: 6. Supplemented by reference TRBV18 and TRBJ1-1, the full variable domain reads NAGVMQNPRHLVRRRGQEARLRCSPMKGHSHVYWYRQLPEEGLKFMVYLQKENIIDESGMPKERFSAEFPKEGPSILRIQQVVRGDSAAYFCASSPATGTNTEAFFGQGTRLTVV.

This clone was observed a single time. The chain links TRBV7-3 to TRBJ2-1, with 9 bases aligning to TRBD2. Per germline, CDR1 SGHTA and CDR2 FQGTGA. CDR3 length: 16 residues. V gave up 6 bases and J gave up 10 bases; unmatched junction bases: 16. This CDR3 is CASSQSSGGGKSEQFF. The CDR3 region has the DNA TGTGCCAGCAGTCAGAGTAGCGGGGGCGGGAAGAGCGAGCAGTTCTTC. The full variable domain, rest sourced from reference TRBV7-3 and TRBJ2-1, is GAGVSQTPSNKVTEKGKYVELRCDPISGHTALYWYRQSLGQGPEFLIYFQGTGAADDSGLPNDRFFAVRPEGSVSTLKIQRTERGDSAVYLCASSQSSGGGKSEQFFGPGTRLTVL.

The gene calls are TRBV18 and TRBJ2-1; perhaps TRBD1 as D (5 bases). Per germline, CDR1 KGHSH and CDR2 LQKENI. V gave up 4 bases and J gave up 5 bases, with 12 bases separating them. The CDR3 has 14 amino acids. CDR3 bases: TGTGCCAGCTCACAGCAGGGCAGGGACAATGAGCAGTTCTTC. Translated, it gives CASSQQGRDNEQFF.

V is TRBV15 and J is TRBJ2-3; no reliable D call. Germline assignment: CDR1 LNHNV and CDR2 YYDKDF (reference sequence). Trimming left V 4 bases short and J 0 bases short, with 14 bases between. The CDR3 length is 16 residues. In DNA, the CDR3 is TGTGCCACCAGCAAACCCGGTGCCTCTAGCACAGATACGCAGTATTTT. It translates to CATSKPGASSTDTQYF.

The chain has TRBV6-5 and TRBJ2-7; 9 nucleotides agree with TRBD1. This CDR3 is 15 amino acids long. Germline loops: CDR1 MNHEY, CDR2 SVGAGI. V dropped 6 bases and J dropped 1; count of bases not matched to a gene: 7. Written as DNA, the CDR3 is TGTGCCAGCAGCCGTACAGGGGGCGAGTCCTACGAGCAGTACTTC. It translates to CASSRTGGESYEQYF.

This clone appeared once. V and J are TRBV5-4 and TRBJ1-1, with D possibly being TRBD1 (6 bases). This CDR3 has 15 amino acids. Deletions cut 4 bases from V and 2 bases from J, with 15 bases between. The V gene's germline CDR1 is SGHNT and CDR2 YYREEE (reference sequence). CDR3 residues: CASSLPRTDNTEAFF. DNA for the CDR3: TGTGCCAGCAGCCTACCTCGGACAGACAACACTGAAGCTTTCTTT.

CDR3 bases: TGTGCCATCCAACAGCGGGGGCCCTACAATGAGCAGTTCTTC. Amino acid sequence: CAIQQRGPYNEQFF. This chain connects TRBV7-2 to TRBJ2-1, with TRBD2 identical over 8 bases. Germline-derived CDR1 and CDR2 are SGHTA and FQGNSA. The CDR3 loop spans 14 amino acids. V dropped 10 bases and J dropped 2; count of bases not matched to a gene: 7.